This entry features one T cell receptor beta chain sequence. Its antigen is undetermined. Over several immunoSEQ plates, each subset's genomic DNA was distributed in even portions. Measured with immunoSEQ multiplex PCR; TCRdb has only the in-frame clones, and not every one. The sample records approximately 1.1 million clones, approximately 78% being singletons. The V and J ends lost 7 bases and 6 bases respectively, with 13 bases between them. The CDR3 consists of 13 residues. The germline V gene has CDR1 MNHEY and CDR2 SMNVEV (reference sequence). The data originate from a study of shared clonotypes between healthy human individuals. Study-wide results and caveats: Despite large depth, rarefaction showed incomplete sorted-subset sequencing.

The rearrangement joins TRBV27 to TRBJ1-5; D uncertain. The sequencing sample was made of memory CD4+ T cells from PBMCs. Subset denoted: CD45RA-negative fraction. This receptor was identified in a man younger than 35 in good health. Some clones in this sample may be carry-over from other donors' samples. CDR3 bases: TGTGCCAGCACCCAAGAGAGGCGTCAGCCCCAGCATTTT. Amino acid sequence: CASTQERRQPQHF.